The next 3 T cell receptor beta chains were all read from a single sample in a study of T cell repertoires in cytomegalovirus infection. TCRdb redid the calling of the reads with MiXCR, one entry per CDR3 protein. The profile covers approximately 550,000 distinct CDR3 sequences, with 16% appearing a single time and 20% to 30% taken by the ten largest. The source material was CD8+ T cells from PBMCs. Receptors were obtained from a human donor in good health (CMV status not recorded). Some clones in this sample may be carry-over from other donors' samples.

In its sample, this clonotype was seen many times. The chain combines TRBV7-6 with TRBJ2-7; 8 bases match TRBD1. The CDR3 length is 16 residues. Germline CDR1 is SGHVS and CDR2 is FNYEAQ. V shed 1 base, J shed 2 bases, and the junction held 7 bases outside the gene matches. CDR3 sequence reads: CASSLGSGQGPYEQYF. CDR3 coding DNA: TGTGCCAGCAGCTTAGGTTCCGGACAGGGTCCCTACGAGCAGTACTTC.

V gene TRBV27 combines with J gene TRBJ1-2; D gene unclear. Germline V gene data show CDR1 as MNHEY and CDR2 as SMNVEV (reference sequence). The V gene lost 5 bases and the J gene lost 5 bases, with 12 bases spanning the gap. The CDR3 totals 13 residues. The CDR3, as DNA: TGTGCCAGCAGTCTCGGACCCATGTATGGCTACACCTTC. Its protein product is CASSLGPMYGYTF.

This clonotype was counted once. The rearrangement joins TRBV12-5 to TRBJ1-1, with unresolved D. Germline values: CDR1 LGHNT, CDR2 FRNRAP. This CDR3 spans 15 amino acids. V was clipped by 5 bases and J by 0 bases, with 13 bases between them. The CDR3 sequence is CASGPSQDLNTEAFF. The CDR3 DNA reads TGTGCTAGTGGTCCATCCCAGGACTTGAACACTGAAGCTTTCTTT.